This paragraph covers one T cell receptor beta chain sequence. Trimming removed 4 bases from V and 3 bases from J; junction bases left unmatched: 4. The V gene's germline CDR1 is WNHNN and CDR2 SYGVQD (reference sequence). The CDR3 runs 16 residues. The record originates from a study of blood T cell repertoires in COVID-19. A Seattle source enrolled patients during active infection and followed them longitudinally. Method: immunoSEQ multiplex PCR; TCRdb's copy keeps in-frame clones and lacks some. The sample shows 300,000 to 450,000 clones, 70% to 90% of them seen only once. This TCR came from a woman aged 25 to 39 with COVID-19, enrolled during active disease. The rearrangement joins TRBV10-1 to TRBJ2-1; 12 bases agree with TRBD2. The specimen sequenced was peripheral blood. CDR3 protein: CASSATSGSFYNEQFF. In DNA form, the CDR3 reads TGCGCCAGCAGTGCGACTAGCGGGAGTTTCTACAATGAGCAGTTCTTC.